These 26 T cell receptor beta chains share one sample of origin, sequenced in a study of shared clonotypes between healthy human individuals. Only in-frame clones appear in the TCRdb table, and some are missing; sequencing was by immunoSEQ multiplex PCR. There are roughly 2.1 million clones in the sample; about 93% occur only once, and roughly 1.8% lies in the top ten. Naivety among CD8 cells was defined by CD45RO negativity and positive CCR7 selection, thereby excluding terminally differentiated effector memory CD45RA+ cells. The sequencing sample was made of naive CD8+ T cells from PBMCs. The receptors stem from a man aged 18 to 30 in good health. Some clones in this sample may be carry-over from other donors' samples.

This clone was recorded only once. V and J are TRBV28 and TRBJ1-4, with 12 positions matching TRBD1. V shed 3 bases and J 3 bases; nucleotides not matched to a gene: 5. Germline V gene sequence: CDR1 MDHEN, CDR2 SYDVKM. The CDR3 totals 17 residues. CDR3 DNA sequence: TGTGCCAGCAGTTTTAAGGGACAGGGGGCGGCTAATGAAAAACTGTTTTTT. Protein: CASSFKGQGAANEKLFF.

This clone was seen more than once but under ten times. At the DNA level, this CDR3 is encoded by other sequences in the same sample as well. V is TRBV9 and J is TRBJ1-1, with a tentative D call TRBD1 (6 bases). The CDR3 sequence is 14 residues long. Germline loops: CDR1 SGDLS, CDR2 YYNGEE. The V end lost 2 bases, the J end lost 2 bases, and 10 bases lay between the germline ends. CDR3 DNA: TGTGCCAGCAGCGTTAGCAGGGGAAACACTGAAGCTTTCTTT. Translation gives CASSVSRGNTEAFF.

The gene calls are TRBV15 and TRBJ2-3; 11 bases agree with TRBD2. Germline CDR1 reads LNHNV; CDR2 reads YYDKDF (reference sequence). V was clipped by 9 bases and J by 3 bases; unmatched bases: 5. The CDR3 length is 14 residues. DNA for the CDR3: TGTGCCACAGGGACTAGCGGCTGGACAGATACGCAGTATTTT. Translation: CATGTSGWTDTQYF.

As to this clone: A single base is all that separates this from a far larger clone, so a read error is likely. The chain employs TRBV11-2 and TRBJ2-7; a possible D gene is TRBD1 (6 bases). The CDR3 is made up of 12 amino acids. CDR1 is SGHAT and CDR2 is FQNNGV in the germline V gene. V lost 4 bases and J 4 bases, leaving 8 bases between the germline ends. CDR3 protein: CASSYGQYEQYF. The CDR3 DNA reads as TGTGCCAGCAGCTACGGACAGTACGAGCAGTACTTC.

The V and J genes are TRBV2 and TRBJ2-7; D possibly uses TRBD1 or TRBD2 (5 bases each). CDR3 length: 12 amino acids. Germline lookup yields CDR1 SNHLY and CDR2 FYNNEI. V lost 9 bases to trimming and J lost 1 base, with 10 bases between them. The CDR3 DNA reads as TGTGCCAGTTGGGACGGATCCTACGAGCAGTACTTC. Translating it yields CASWDGSYEQYF.

This chain joins TRBV11-2 and TRBJ2-7; D gene ambiguous. V dropped 5 bases and J dropped 2 bases, with 10 bases sitting between them. The CDR3 has 13 residues. Germline loops: CDR1 SGHAT, CDR2 FQNNGV. In DNA, the CDR3 is TGTGCCAGCAGCGGCTTAAGGACCTACGAGCAGTACTTC. This encodes CASSGLRTYEQYF.

The J gene is TRBJ2-1, the V gene TRBV7-7; the match to TRBD2 covers 8 bases. The CDR3 is 17 residues long. Germline trimming cut 5 bases from V and 0 bases from J; bases unmatched to any gene: 9. The germline V gene has CDR1 SSHAT and CDR2 FNYEAQ (reference sequence). The CDR3 reads CASSPGGPRSSYNEQFF. The CDR3 DNA is TGTGCCAGCAGCCCGGGGGGGCCCCGGAGCTCCTACAATGAGCAGTTCTTC.

The J gene is TRBJ1-3, the V gene TRBV7-6, with unresolved D. The ends were cut back, 2 bases at V and 6 bases at J, with 2 bases in the middle. From germline, CDR1 is SGHVS and CDR2 FNYEAQ. CDR3 length: 11 residues. The CDR3 sequence is CASSLTNTIYF. CDR3 nucleotides: TGTGCCAGCAGCTTAACAAACACCATATATTTT.

This clone was counted only a few times. This CDR3 is also generated by other DNA sequences in the sample. The chain links TRBV27 to TRBJ1-2, with 8 bases identical to TRBD1. The length of the CDR3 is 13 residues. Germline lookup yields CDR1 MNHEY and CDR2 SMNVEV (reference sequence). J gave up 5 bases and V 5 bases, and 4 bases lay outside the gene matches. Here the CDR3 DNA reads TGTGCCAGCAGTCTACGGACAGGGTATGGCTACACCTTC. This codes for CASSLRTGYGYTF.

The J gene is TRBJ1-1, the V gene TRBV19; D might be TRBD1 (5 bases). In germline, CDR1 is LNHDA, CDR2 SQIVND (reference sequence). The CDR3 sequence is 13 residues long. V dropped 7 bases and J dropped 1 base, with 10 bases sitting between them. CDR3 DNA sequence: TGTGCCAGTAAGGAGGGGCAGAACACTGAAGCTTTCTTT. Amino acids: CASKEGQNTEAFF.

The V gene is TRBV11-1, the J gene TRBJ1-1; D is possibly TRBD1 (5 bases). Germline CDR1 and CDR2: SGHAT and FQDESV (reference sequence). V lost 4 bases and J lost 5, with 11 bases in between. The CDR3 extends over 13 amino acids. The chain's CDR3 is CASSSPPGTEAFF. CDR3 coding DNA: TGTGCCAGCAGCTCCCCTCCAGGGACTGAAGCTTTCTTT.

The count of this clone is one. Different DNA sequences within this sample yield the same CDR3. The genes are TRBV28 and TRBJ1-1, with no clear D. The germline gives CDR1 MDHEN, CDR2 SYDVKM. With 2 bases removed from V and 1 base from J, the gap between germline ends came to 11 bases. The length of the CDR3 is 15 residues. The CDR3 loop is CASSLAQEGNTEAFF. The DNA of the CDR3 is TGTGCCAGCAGTTTAGCCCAGGAGGGGAACACTGAAGCTTTCTTT.

The chain joins TRBV7-9 to TRBJ2-5; 9 nucleotides line up with TRBD1. CDR3 length equals 14 residues. After removal of 5 bases from V and 5 bases from J, the junction contained 6 bases not matched to a gene. Germline loops: CDR1 SEHNR, CDR2 FQNEAQ (reference sequence). The CDR3: CASSTGTGMETQYF. DNA for the CDR3: TGTGCCAGCAGCACCGGGACAGGGATGGAGACCCAGTACTTC.

J is TRBJ2-7 and V is TRBV6-1; D is possibly TRBD2 (6 bases). This CDR3 spans 16 amino acids. Per germline, CDR1 MNHNS and CDR2 SASEGT. V lost 1 base, J lost 3 bases, and 16 bases lay in between. The CDR3 DNA reads as TGTGCCAGCAGTGAAGGTTTGGGGACGGGGGACTACGAGCAGTACTTC. It codes for CASSEGLGTGDYEQYF.

The chain couples TRBV7-9 to TRBJ1-1; the D is unclear. The CDR3 totals 14 residues. Germline CDR1 SEHNR, CDR2 FQNEAQ (reference sequence). Trimming left V 1 base short and J 1 base short, with 7 bases between. CDR3 residues: CASSLVTENTEAFF. CDR3 DNA sequence: TGTGCCAGCAGCTTAGTTACAGAGAACACTGAAGCTTTCTTT.

This clone occurred once. The chain uses TRBV19 and TRBJ2-7; D may match TRBD1 or TRBD2 (5 bases each). This CDR3 region has 14 residues. Germline V gives CDR1 LNHDA, CDR2 SQIVND (reference sequence). Trimming pared 6 bases from V and 6 bases from J, leaving 18 bases between. This CDR3 reads CASSTGTALFEQYF. CDR3 nucleotides: TGTGCCAGTAGCACCGGGACGGCACTATTCGAGCAGTACTTC.

With regard to this clone: The same CDR3 also results from other DNA sequences found in this sample. This chain connects TRBV28 to TRBJ1-2; D is undetermined. CDR1 and CDR2 from the germline V gene are MDHEN and SYDVKM. The CDR3 length is 14 residues. Trimming pared 1 base from V and 6 bases from J, leaving 12 bases between. The DNA for the CDR3 is TGTGCCAGCAGTTTATCGGGAGGGCGGAATGGCTACACCTTC. Translation: CASSLSGGRNGYTF.

The rearrangement links TRBV28 to TRBJ2-1; TRBD2 aligns across 12 bases. V lost 5 bases and J lost 3; bases outside the gene matches: 5. CDR1 is MDHEN and CDR2 is SYDVKM in the germline V gene. The CDR3 runs 16 residues. The CDR3 sequence: CASSPGTSGFYNEQFF. CDR3 in DNA: TGTGCCAGCAGTCCGGGGACTAGCGGGTTCTACAATGAGCAGTTCTTC.

The chain carries TRBV23-1 and TRBJ2-3, with D possibly TRBD2 on 6 matching bases. TRBV23-1 is treated as an ORF (open reading frame) with a function not yet certain. This CDR3 spans 17 amino acids. The V end was cut by 0 bases, the J end by 3 bases, with 16 bases between. The CDR3: CASSQSCKGGHTDTQYF. DNA for the CDR3: TGCGCCAGCAGTCAATCGTGTAAGGGAGGCCATACAGATACGCAGTATTTT.

V and J are TRBV9 and TRBJ1-4; tentative D call: TRBD1 (6 bases). Trimming pared 1 base from V and 6 bases from J, leaving 19 bases between. The CDR3 totals 17 residues. Germline V CDR1 and CDR2: SGDLS, YYNGEE. The CDR3 DNA is TGTGCCAGCAGCGTATCAACAAAACAGGGAGCAGATGAAAAACTGTTTTTT. It specifies CASSVSTKQGADEKLFF.

This chain joins TRBV6-5 and TRBJ1-1, with a weak D call TRBD1 (6 bases). Germline assignment: CDR1 MNHEY and CDR2 SVGAGI. Between the trimmed V and J ends, which lost 6 bases and 1 base, there was a span of 15 bases. This CDR3 is 15 amino acids long. CDR3 region: CASRPARGGNTEAFF. CDR3 in DNA: TGTGCCAGCAGACCCGCGCGAGGGGGGAACACTGAAGCTTTCTTT.

V is TRBV28 and J is TRBJ1-5; D not certain. CDR1 is MDHEN and CDR2 is SYDVKM in the germline V gene. This CDR3 region has 14 residues. Deletions cut 3 bases from V and 6 bases from J, with 12 bases between. The CDR3 protein is CASSFFGVGQPQHF. The CDR3 bases are TGTGCCAGCAGTTTCTTTGGGGTCGGTCAGCCCCAGCATTTT. Filled out from reference TRBV28 and TRBJ1-5, the complete variable domain reads DVKVTQSSRYLVKRTGEKVFLECVQDMDHENMFWYRQDPGLGLRLIYFSYDVKMKEKGDIPEGYSVSREKKERFSLILESASTNQTSMYLCASSFFGVGQPQHFGDGTRLSIL.

For this clone: Other DNA sequences within the sample encode an identical CDR3. The chain is built from TRBV27 and TRBJ1-5; D uncertain. This CDR3 has 13 amino acids. Germline CDR1 is MNHEY and CDR2 is SMNVEV (reference sequence). Trimming removed 0 bases from V and 4 bases from J, with 4 bases in between. CDR3 DNA sequence: TGTGCCAGCAGTTTATCCGCTAATCAGCCCCAGCATTTT. This translates into CASSLSANQPQHF.

J is TRBJ1-5 and V is TRBV10-2; D not resolved. Trimming shortened V by 0 bases and J by 3 bases, and 6 bases separated the two germline ends. CDR3 size: 14 residues. The germline gives CDR1 WSHSY, CDR2 SAAADI. The DNA of the CDR3 is TGCGCCAGCAGTGAGTCCCCGCACAATCAGCCCCAGCATTTT. It is translated as CASSESPHNQPQHF.

This rearrangement joins TRBV9 to TRBJ2-7; 8 bases agree with TRBD2. The CDR3 loop spans 13 amino acids. Germline V gene lookup returns CDR1 SGDLS and CDR2 YYNGEE. Trimming removed 6 bases from V and 6 bases from J; junction bases left unmatched: 8. The CDR3: CASTRGDSGEQYF. Written as DNA, the CDR3 is TGTGCCAGCACGCGGGGGGATTCGGGCGAGCAGTACTTC.

The genes are TRBV2 and TRBJ2-7; D may correspond to TRBD1 or TRBD2 (6 bases each). This CDR3 comprises 11 residues. Trimming shortened V by 8 bases and J by 9 bases, and 14 bases separated the two germline ends. Germline assignment: CDR1 SNHLY and CDR2 FYNNEI. CDR3: CASLGGQGQYF. DNA for the CDR3: TGTGCCAGCCTGGGGGGACAAGGGCAGTACTTC.